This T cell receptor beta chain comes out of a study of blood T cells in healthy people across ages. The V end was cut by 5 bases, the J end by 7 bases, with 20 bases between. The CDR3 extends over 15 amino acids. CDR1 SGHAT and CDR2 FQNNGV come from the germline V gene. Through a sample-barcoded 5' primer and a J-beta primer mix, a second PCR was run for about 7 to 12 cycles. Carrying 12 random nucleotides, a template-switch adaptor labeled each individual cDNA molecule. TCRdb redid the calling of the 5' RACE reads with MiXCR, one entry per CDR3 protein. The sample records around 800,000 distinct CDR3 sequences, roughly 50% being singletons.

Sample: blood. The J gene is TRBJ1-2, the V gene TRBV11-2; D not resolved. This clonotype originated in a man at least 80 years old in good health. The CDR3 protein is CASSPFRMAASGYTF. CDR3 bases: TGTGCCAGCAGCCCATTTCGAATGGCGGCCTCTGGCTACACCTTC.